What follows is one TCR beta chain and its context. Its antigen is currently unknown. These data are taken from a study of T-cell reconstitution after alpha-beta-depleted transplantation in children. General observations from the study: Most T-cell counts and diversity one year after the transplant came from T cells that were newly produced. Reportedly, alpha-beta T cells present about two months post-transplant originated from several hundred expanded clones of graft origin. Surviving recipient T cells and thymic progenitors produced the high day-60 TCRbeta diversity seen in some patients.

The TCRbeta library incorporated unique molecular identifiers. Each CDR3 protein is one row after TCRdb ran MiXCR on the PCR reads. The repertoire holds roughly 670,000 distinct CDR3 sequences, with around 13% as singletons. Source: PBMCs, taken before TCRalphabeta/CD19-depleted stem cell transplant. This TCR derives from a girl aged 2 to 9 with congenital amegakaryocytic thrombocytopenia, due to receive a stem cell transplant.

This CDR3 is CASSEGGKSSGIRGVGRYEQFF. DNA of the CDR3: TGTGCCAGCAGTGAAGGAGGGAAGTCTAGCGGGATTCGGGGGGTTGGGCGCTATGAGCAGTTCTTC. J is TRBJ2-1 and V is TRBV2; 9 bases are a match to TRBD2. The CDR3 spans 22 residues. Germline trimming cut 1 base from V and 8 bases from J; bases unmatched to any gene: 27. Germline assignment: CDR1 SNHLY and CDR2 FYNNEI.